The entry that follows covers one T cell receptor (beta chain) sequence. The sample comes from a study of blood T cell repertoires in COVID-19. Background on the study: The United States, Italy and Spain were the sources of the acute and convalescent COVID-19 samples.

Germline V gives CDR1 SGDLS, CDR2 YYNGEE. The CDR3 contains 14 residues. Deletions cut 0 bases from V and 5 bases from J, with 9 bases between. Some clones are missing from TCRdb's copy, which holds only in-frame ones; the method was immunoSEQ multiplex PCR. The sample has 200,000 or so clones, about nine tenths seen once. The sequencing input was PBMCs or T cells enriched from blood (not recorded which). The sequence came from a man aged 30-40 years in a cohort exposed to, infected with or recovered from COVID-19 (not recorded which). The rearrangement joins TRBV9 to TRBJ2-1, with D unresolved. The CDR3 loop is CASSVEYLDNEQFF. DNA for the CDR3: TGTGCCAGCAGCGTAGAATATCTTGACAATGAGCAGTTCTTC.